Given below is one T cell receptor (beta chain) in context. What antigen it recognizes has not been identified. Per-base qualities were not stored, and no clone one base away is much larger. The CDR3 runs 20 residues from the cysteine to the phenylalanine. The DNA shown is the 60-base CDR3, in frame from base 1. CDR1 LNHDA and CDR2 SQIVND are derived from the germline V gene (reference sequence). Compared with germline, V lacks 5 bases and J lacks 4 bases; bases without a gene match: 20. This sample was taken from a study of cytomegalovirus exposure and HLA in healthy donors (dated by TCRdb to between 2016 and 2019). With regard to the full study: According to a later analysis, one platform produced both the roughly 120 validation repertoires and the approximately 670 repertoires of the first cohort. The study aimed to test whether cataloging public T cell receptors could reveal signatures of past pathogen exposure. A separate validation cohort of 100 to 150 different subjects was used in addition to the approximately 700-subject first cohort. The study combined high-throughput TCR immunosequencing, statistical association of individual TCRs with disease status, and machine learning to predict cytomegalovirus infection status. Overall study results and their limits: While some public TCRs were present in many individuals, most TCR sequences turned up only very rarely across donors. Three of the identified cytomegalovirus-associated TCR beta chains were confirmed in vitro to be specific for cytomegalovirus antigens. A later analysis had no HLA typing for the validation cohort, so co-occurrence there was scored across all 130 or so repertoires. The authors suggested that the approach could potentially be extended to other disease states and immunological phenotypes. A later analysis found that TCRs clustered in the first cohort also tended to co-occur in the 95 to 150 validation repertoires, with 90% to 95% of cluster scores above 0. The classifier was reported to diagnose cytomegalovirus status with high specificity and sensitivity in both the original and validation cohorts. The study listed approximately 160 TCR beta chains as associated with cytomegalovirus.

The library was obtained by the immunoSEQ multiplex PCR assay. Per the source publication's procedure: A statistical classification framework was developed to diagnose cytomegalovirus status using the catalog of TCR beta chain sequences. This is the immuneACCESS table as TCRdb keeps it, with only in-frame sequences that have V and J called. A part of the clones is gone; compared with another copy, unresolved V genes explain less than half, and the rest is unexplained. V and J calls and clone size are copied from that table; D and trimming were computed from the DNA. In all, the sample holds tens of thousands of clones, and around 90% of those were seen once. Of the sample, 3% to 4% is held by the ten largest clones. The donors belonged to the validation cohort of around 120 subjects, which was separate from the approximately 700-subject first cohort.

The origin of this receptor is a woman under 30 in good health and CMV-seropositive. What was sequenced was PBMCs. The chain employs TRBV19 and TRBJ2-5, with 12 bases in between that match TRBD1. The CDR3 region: CASSPRPGQGARGQRETQYF. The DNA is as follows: TGTGCCAGTAGTCCAAGGCCGGGACAGGGGGCTCGAGGACAAAGAGAGACCCAGTACTTC. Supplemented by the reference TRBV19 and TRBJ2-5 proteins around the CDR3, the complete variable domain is DGGITQSPKYLFRKEGQNVTLSCEQNLNHDAMYWYRQDPGQGLRLIYYSQIVNDFQKGDIAEGYSVSREKKESFPLTVTSAQKNPTAFYLCASSPRPGQGARGQRETQYFGPGTRLLVL.